The rows below give T cell receptor beta chains drawn from one sample of a study of regulatory T cells in long-lasting Graves disease. TCRdb reprocessed the multiplex PCR reads via MiXCR and lists one record per CDR3 protein. The repertoire holds about 460,000 distinct CDR3 sequences, with 22% as singletons. The material was peripheral blood mononuclear cells (PBMCs), obtained when the disease was refractory, from a patient treated with antithyroid drugs. These receptor sequences come from a female donor with Graves disease. Both conserved end residues are part of each CDR3.

CDR3aa: CASGEGTGGPYEQYF; v_gene: TRBV5-1; j_gene: TRBJ2-7
CDR3aa: CASSVASGGYEQYF; v_gene: TRBV9; j_gene: TRBJ2-7
CDR3aa: CASSPTGGINTDTQYF; v_gene: TRBV28; j_gene: TRBJ2-3
CDR3aa: CASSPSSGGAGETQYF; v_gene: TRBV19; j_gene: TRBJ2-5
CDR3aa: CAWSVIPGVTEAFF; v_gene: TRBV30; j_gene: TRBJ1-1
CDR3aa: CASTPGALLSYEQYF; v_gene: TRBV6-2/TRBV6-3; j_gene: TRBJ2-7
CDR3aa: CASSSGLTGETQYF; v_gene: TRBV13; j_gene: TRBJ2-5
CDR3aa: CASSGFGTGATEAFF; v_gene: TRBV12-3/TRBV12-4; j_gene: TRBJ1-1
CDR3aa: CASSPLDRAISGNTIYF; v_gene: TRBV28; j_gene: TRBJ1-3
CDR3aa: CASSYGQGYYEQYF; v_gene: TRBV6-2/TRBV6-3; j_gene: TRBJ2-7
CDR3aa: CSAQGRTGELFF; v_gene: TRBV20-1; j_gene: TRBJ2-2
CDR3aa: CSVEPQGETQYF; v_gene: TRBV29-1; j_gene: TRBJ2-5
CDR3aa: CASRTREHLNTEAFF; v_gene: TRBV6-1; j_gene: TRBJ1-1
CDR3aa: CAWSSPYEKLFF; v_gene: TRBV30; j_gene: TRBJ1-4
CDR3aa: CATSARGRNYGYTF; v_gene: TRBV24-1; j_gene: TRBJ1-2
CDR3aa: CSARLRQHSSYNEQFF; v_gene: TRBV20-1; j_gene: TRBJ2-1
CDR3aa: CASSLTLGHPRNYGYTF; v_gene: TRBV11-2; j_gene: TRBJ1-2
CDR3aa: CASSLRGAGANVLTF; v_gene: TRBV7-2; j_gene: TRBJ2-6
CDR3aa: CASSQQDNSPLHF; v_gene: TRBV4-3; j_gene: TRBJ1-6
CDR3aa: CASSRTLRDLYGYTF; v_gene: TRBV12-3/TRBV12-4; j_gene: TRBJ1-2
CDR3aa: CATSETGIPYGYTF; v_gene: TRBV24-1; j_gene: TRBJ1-2
CDR3aa: CSARGQVNRGHGGYTF; v_gene: TRBV20-1; j_gene: TRBJ1-2
CDR3aa: CSAGRRRRGSYEQYF; v_gene: TRBV20-1; j_gene: TRBJ2-7
CDR3aa: CSARDPLVWGVAETQYF; v_gene: TRBV20-1; j_gene: TRBJ2-5
CDR3aa: CASSSGWAEGYTF; v_gene: TRBV12-3/TRBV12-4; j_gene: TRBJ1-2
CDR3aa: CASSHVGAGGYTF; v_gene: TRBV4-2; j_gene: TRBJ1-2
CDR3aa: CATSDSSTSFEAFF; v_gene: TRBV24-1; j_gene: TRBJ1-1
CDR3aa: CASSLEGDSFQPQHF; v_gene: TRBV7-2; j_gene: TRBJ1-5
CDR3aa: CASSYMGQQNEQYF; v_gene: TRBV6-5; j_gene: TRBJ2-7
CDR3aa: CASSRGQKTGELFF; v_gene: TRBV28; j_gene: TRBJ2-2
CDR3aa: CASTRTSGQNTGELFF; v_gene: TRBV6-1; j_gene: TRBJ2-2
CDR3aa: CAISGGPGKIEQYF; v_gene: TRBV10-3; j_gene: TRBJ2-7
CDR3aa: CASSTGTGVVEQYF; v_gene: TRBV6-1; j_gene: TRBJ2-7
CDR3aa: CASSSRRGGGLNTEAFF; v_gene: TRBV7-2; j_gene: TRBJ1-1
CDR3aa: CASSPSGGFAYGYTF; v_gene: TRBV5-1; j_gene: TRBJ1-2
CDR3aa: CASKREDYNEQFF; v_gene: TRBV12-3/TRBV12-4; j_gene: TRBJ2-1
CDR3aa: CASSLERNEQFF; v_gene: TRBV7-2; j_gene: .
CDR3aa: CASRPLGGSYNEQFF; v_gene: TRBV28; j_gene: TRBJ2-1
CDR3aa: CSVEGAGTTNTEAFF; v_gene: TRBV29-1; j_gene: TRBJ1-1
CDR3aa: CASSLKGQNTGELFF; v_gene: TRBV7-2; j_gene: TRBJ2-2
CDR3aa: CASSLGTNLRDERYF; v_gene: TRBV12-3/TRBV12-4; j_gene: TRBJ2-7
CDR3aa: CASSFGQVNQPQHF; v_gene: TRBV7-2; j_gene: TRBJ1-5
CDR3aa: CASRRTSGSNTGELFF; v_gene: TRBV6-1; j_gene: TRBJ2-2